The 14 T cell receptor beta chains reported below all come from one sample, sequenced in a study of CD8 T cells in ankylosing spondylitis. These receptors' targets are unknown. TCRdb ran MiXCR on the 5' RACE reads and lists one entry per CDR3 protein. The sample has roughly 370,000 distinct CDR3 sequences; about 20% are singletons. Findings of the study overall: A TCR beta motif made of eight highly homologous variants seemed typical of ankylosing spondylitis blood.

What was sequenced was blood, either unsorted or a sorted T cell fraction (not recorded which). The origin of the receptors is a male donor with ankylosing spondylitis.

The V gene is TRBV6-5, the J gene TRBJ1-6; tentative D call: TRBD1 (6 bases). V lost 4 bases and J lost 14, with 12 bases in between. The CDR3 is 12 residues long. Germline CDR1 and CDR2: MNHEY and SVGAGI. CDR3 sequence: CASSLSGATLHF. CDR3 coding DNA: TGTGCCAGCAGTTTGTCAGGGGCAACCCTCCACTTT.

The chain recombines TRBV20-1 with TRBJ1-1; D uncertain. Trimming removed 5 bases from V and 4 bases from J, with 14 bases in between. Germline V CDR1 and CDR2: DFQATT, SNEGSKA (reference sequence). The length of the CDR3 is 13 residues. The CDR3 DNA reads TGCAGTGCTCCACGCCCAGGTTTCACTGAAGCTTTCTTT. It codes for CSAPRPGFTEAFF.

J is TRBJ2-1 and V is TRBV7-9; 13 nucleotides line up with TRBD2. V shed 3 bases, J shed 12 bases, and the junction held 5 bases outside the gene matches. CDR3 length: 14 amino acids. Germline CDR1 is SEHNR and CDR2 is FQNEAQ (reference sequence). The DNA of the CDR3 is TGTGCCAGCAGCTTCGGACTAGCGGGAGTTTTGCAGTTCTTC. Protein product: CASSFGLAGVLQFF.

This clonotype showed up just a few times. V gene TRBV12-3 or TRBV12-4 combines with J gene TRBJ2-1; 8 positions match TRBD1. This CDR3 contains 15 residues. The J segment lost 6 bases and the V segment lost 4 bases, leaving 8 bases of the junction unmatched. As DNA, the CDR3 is TGTGCCAGCAGTTCCACAATGACAGGGGTCAATGAGCAGTTCTTC. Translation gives CASSSTMTGVNEQFF.

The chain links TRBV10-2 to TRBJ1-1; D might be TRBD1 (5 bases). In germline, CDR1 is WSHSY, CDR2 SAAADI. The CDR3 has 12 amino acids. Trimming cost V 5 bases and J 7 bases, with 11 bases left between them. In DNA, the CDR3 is TGCGCCAGCAGTCCCAGGGTTAATGAAGCTTTCTTT. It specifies CASSPRVNEAFF.

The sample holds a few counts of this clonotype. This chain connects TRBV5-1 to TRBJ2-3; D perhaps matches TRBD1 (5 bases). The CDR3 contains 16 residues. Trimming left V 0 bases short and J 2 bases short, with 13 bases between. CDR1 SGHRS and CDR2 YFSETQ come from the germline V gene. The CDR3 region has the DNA TGCGCCAGCAGCTTGGGGCCCCGACAGCTCACAGATACGCAGTATTTT. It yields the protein CASSLGPRQLTDTQYF.

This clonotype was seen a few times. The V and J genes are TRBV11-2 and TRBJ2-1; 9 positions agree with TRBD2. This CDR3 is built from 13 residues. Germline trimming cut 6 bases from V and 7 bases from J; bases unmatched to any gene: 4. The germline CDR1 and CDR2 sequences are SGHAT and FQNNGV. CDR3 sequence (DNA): TGTGCCAGCAGGTCTAGCGGGGTTAATGAGCAGTTCTTC. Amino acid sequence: CASRSSGVNEQFF.

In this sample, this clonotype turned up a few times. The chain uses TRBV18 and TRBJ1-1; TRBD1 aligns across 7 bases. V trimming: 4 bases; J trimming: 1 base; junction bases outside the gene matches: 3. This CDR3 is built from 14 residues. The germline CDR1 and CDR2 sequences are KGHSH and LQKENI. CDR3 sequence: CASSLTGKNTEAFF. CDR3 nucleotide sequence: TGTGCCAGCTCACTGACAGGGAAGAACACTGAAGCTTTCTTT.

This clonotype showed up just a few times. The CDR3 DNA reads as TGTGCCAGCAGTCTGGGGGACTACCGAGCAGCGCCGAACGCCTACGAGCAGTACTTC. It specifies CASSLGDYRAAPNAYEQYF. The chain employs TRBV11-1 and TRBJ2-7; 7 nucleotides agree with TRBD2. J gave up 2 bases and V 6 bases, and 22 bases lay outside the gene matches. CDR1 and CDR2 (germline): SGHAT, FQDESV (reference sequence). CDR3 length: 19 amino acids.

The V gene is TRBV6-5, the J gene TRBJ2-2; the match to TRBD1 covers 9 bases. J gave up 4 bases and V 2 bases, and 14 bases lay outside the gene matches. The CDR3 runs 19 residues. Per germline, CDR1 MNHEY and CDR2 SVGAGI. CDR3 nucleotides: TGTGCCAGCAGTTACACACCTGGGGGGACAGGGAGGTTCACCGGGGAGCTGTTTTTT. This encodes CASSYTPGGTGRFTGELFF.

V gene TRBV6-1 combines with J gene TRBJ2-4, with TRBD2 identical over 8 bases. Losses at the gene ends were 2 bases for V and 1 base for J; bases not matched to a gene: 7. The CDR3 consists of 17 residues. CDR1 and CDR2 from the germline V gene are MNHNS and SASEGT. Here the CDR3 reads CASSETYAGGAKNIQYF. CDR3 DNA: TGTGCCAGCAGTGAAACGTACGCGGGAGGCGCCAAAAACATTCAGTACTTC.

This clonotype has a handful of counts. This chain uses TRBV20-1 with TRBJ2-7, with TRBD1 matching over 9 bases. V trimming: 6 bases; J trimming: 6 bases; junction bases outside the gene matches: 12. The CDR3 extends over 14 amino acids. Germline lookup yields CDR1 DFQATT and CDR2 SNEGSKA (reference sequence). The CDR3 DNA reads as TGCAGTGCGTACCGAGTAGGGACAGGGACCGAGCAGTACTTC. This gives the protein CSAYRVGTGTEQYF.

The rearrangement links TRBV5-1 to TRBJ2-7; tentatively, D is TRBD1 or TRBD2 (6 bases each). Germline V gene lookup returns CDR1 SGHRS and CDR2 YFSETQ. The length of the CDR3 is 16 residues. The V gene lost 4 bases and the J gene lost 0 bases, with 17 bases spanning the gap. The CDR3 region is CASSRTLADSSYEQYF. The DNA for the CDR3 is TGCGCCAGCAGCCGGACGTTAGCGGACAGCTCCTACGAGCAGTACTTC.

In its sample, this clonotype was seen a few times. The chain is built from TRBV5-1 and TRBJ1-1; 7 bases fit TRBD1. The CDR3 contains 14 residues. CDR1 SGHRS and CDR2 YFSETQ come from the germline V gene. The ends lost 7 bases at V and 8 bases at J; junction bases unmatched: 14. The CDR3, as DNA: TGCGCCAGCCGGGCGGGGACAGACATTTCCGAAGCTTTCTTT. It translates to CASRAGTDISEAFF. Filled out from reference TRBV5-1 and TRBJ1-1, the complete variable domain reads KAGVTQTPRYLIKTRGQQVTLSCSPISGHRSVSWYQQTPGQGLQFLFEYFSETQRNKGNFPGRFSGRQFSNSRSEMNVSTLELGDSALYLCASRAGTDISEAFFGQGTRLTVV.